This T cell receptor beta chain stems from a study of OX40 agonist ivuxolimab in advanced cancers. Study outcomes and limitations: Nonresponders, in some cases, also had low normalized T-cell clonal expansion.

The protocol was immunoSEQ multiplex PCR, while the TCRdb copy is restricted to in-frame clones and leaves out a portion. In the table there are approximately 19,000 clones, over 60% of which are singletons. About this clone: Its antigen is not known.

Trimming took off 6 bases at V and 7 bases at J, with 7 bases between the two ends. This CDR3 spans 11 amino acids. The TCR sequence derives from an adult with an advanced solid tumor such as melanoma, head and neck, liver or kidney cancer. This specimen consisted of CD4+ or CD8+ T cells sorted from blood, obtained in a trial of the OX40 agonist ivuxolimab. The genes are TRBV23-1 and TRBJ1-5; D is uncertain. TRBV23-1 belongs to the ORF category, with a function that is uncertain. CDR3 bases: TGCGCCAGCAGCCCGACCCAGCCCCAGCATTTT. This translates into CASSPTQPQHF.